This paragraph covers one T cell receptor beta chain sequence. Which antigen it targets is not known. Base qualities were left out, and no much larger clone turns up one base away. A distance of 19 bases separates the germline ends of V and J, which lose 5 bases and 5 bases respectively. From the cysteine up to the phenylalanine, the CDR3 has a length of 15 residues. Only CDR3 DNA remains: 45 bases, in frame from the first base. As encoded in the germline V gene (reference sequence), CDR1 is SEHNR while CDR2 is FQNEAQ. The data are from a study of T cell repertoires in chronic hepatitis B (dated by TCRdb to between 2018 and 2021). The library was obtained by the immunoSEQ multiplex PCR assay. Not all clones reach the TCRdb copy of this immuneACCESS table, which keeps in-frame sequences only. Checked studies attribute under half of the gap to unresolved V genes and leave the rest unexplained. The sample table lists over 800 clones, approximately 79% of them with a count of one. The top ten clonotypes cover around 8.8% of the sample.

The material sequenced was total CD8+ T cells from PBMCs. This chain is built from TRBV7-9 and TRBJ2-7; the D element could tentatively be TRBD1 or TRBD2, as 5 bases agree for each. The clonotype originates from a human donor with chronic hepatitis B virus infection. The CDR3 here reads CASSPTGTPVDEQYF. The nucleotide sequence reads as follows: TGTGCCAGCAGCCCCACCGGGACCCCAGTGGACGAGCAGTACTTC.